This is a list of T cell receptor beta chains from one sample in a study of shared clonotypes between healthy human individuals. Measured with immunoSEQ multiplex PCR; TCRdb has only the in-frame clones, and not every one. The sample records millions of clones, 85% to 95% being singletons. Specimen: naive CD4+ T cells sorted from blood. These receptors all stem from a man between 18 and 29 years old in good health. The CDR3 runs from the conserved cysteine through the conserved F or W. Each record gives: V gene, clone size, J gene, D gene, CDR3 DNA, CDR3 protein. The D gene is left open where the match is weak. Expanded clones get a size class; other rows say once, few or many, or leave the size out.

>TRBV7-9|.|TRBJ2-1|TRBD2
TGTGCCAGCAGCCGGGTGGGTGCGGGGGGGCTCAATGAGCAGTTCTTC
CASSRVGAGGLNEQFF
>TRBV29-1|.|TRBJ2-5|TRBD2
TGCAGCGCCCGGACTAGCGTTAGGATACAAGAGACCCAGTACTTC
CSARTSVRIQETQYF
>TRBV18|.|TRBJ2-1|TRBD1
TGTGCCAGCAGGCCGGGACAGGGGGCTTCTGATGAGCAGTTCTTC
CASRPGQGASDEQFF
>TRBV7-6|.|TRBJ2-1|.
TGTGCCAGCAGCTTGACGCCAGGGGCCTACAATGAGCAGTTCTTC
CASSLTPGAYNEQFF
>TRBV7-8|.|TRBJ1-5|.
TGTGCCAGCAGCTTAGCGACGGCAGGGAACAATCAGCCCCAGCATTTT
CASSLATAGNNQPQHF
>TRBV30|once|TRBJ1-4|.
TGTGCCTGGAGTGTACGACAGAGTGAAAAACTGTTTTTT
CAWSVRQSEKLFF
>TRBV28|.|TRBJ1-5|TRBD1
TGTGCCAGCAGTTTATCACAGGGGCCGCAGCCCCAGCATTTT
CASSLSQGPQPQHF
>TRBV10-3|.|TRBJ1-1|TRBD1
TGTGCCATCAGAACAGGGGGCACTGAAGCTTTCTTT
CAIRTGGTEAFF
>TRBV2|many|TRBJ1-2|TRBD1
TGTGCCAGCAGTGAGTCCGGACAGGGGTCCGGCTACACCTTC
CASSESGQGSGYTF
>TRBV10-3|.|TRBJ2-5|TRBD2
TGTGCCATCAGTGATAAAGCGGGAGTCGGGGAGACCCAGTACTTC
CAISDKAGVGETQYF
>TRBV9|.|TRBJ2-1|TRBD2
TGTGCCAGCAGCGTAGGCGGGAGGGCGGAATATCGCTACAATGAGCAGTTCTTC
CASSVGGRAEYRYNEQFF
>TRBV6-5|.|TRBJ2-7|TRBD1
TGTGCCAGCAGTTACAGGGGACAGACCTACGAGCAGTACTTC
CASSYRGQTYEQYF
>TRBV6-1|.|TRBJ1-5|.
TGTGCCAGCAGTGAGGCAGATCTAAATCAGCCCCAGCATTTT
CASSEADLNQPQHF
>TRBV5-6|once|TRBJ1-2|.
TGTGCCAGCAGCTTGGCCTTCTATGGCTACACCTTC
CASSLAFYGYTF
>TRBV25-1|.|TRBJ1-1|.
TGTGCCAGCAGTGAACGGGCAAGGGGGAACACTGAAGCTTTCTTT
CASSERARGNTEAFF
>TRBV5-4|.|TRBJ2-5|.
TGTGCCAGCAGCGGCTCACGGGGCGGAACCCAGTACTTC
CASSGSRGGTQYF
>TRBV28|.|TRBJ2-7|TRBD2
TGTGCCAGCAGACTAGGGCTAGCGGGGGGAATTAACTACGAGCAGTACTTC
CASRLGLAGGINYEQYF
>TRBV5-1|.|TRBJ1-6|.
TGCGCCAGCAGCTTGGCCACAGGGCACCTTAATTCACCCCTCCACTTT
CASSLATGHLNSPLHF
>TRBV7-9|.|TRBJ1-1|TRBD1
TGTGCCAGCAGCTCCGAGGGGGCAGACACTGAAGCTTTCTTT
CASSSEGADTEAFF
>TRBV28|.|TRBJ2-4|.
TGTGCCAGCAGTCAACGACAGAATCTAGCCAAAAACATTCAGTACTTC
CASSQRQNLAKNIQYF
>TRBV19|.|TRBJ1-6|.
TGTGCCACTCGGAGCGGGGCAGTCCTAAATTCACCCCTCCACTTT
CATRSGAVLNSPLHF
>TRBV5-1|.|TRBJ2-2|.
TGCGCCAGCAGCCCGTACTCAAACACCGGGGAGCTGTTTTTT
CASSPYSNTGELFF
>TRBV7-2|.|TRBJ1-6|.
TGTGCCAGCAGCTTAGACCGGGGGGATTCACCCCTCCACTTT
CASSLDRGDSPLHF
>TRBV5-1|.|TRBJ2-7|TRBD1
TGCGCCAGCAGCTTAAGGGACAGGGCCTACGAGCAGTACTTC
CASSLRDRAYEQYF
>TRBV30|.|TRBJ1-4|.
TGTGCCTCTGAACCTGGAGGTAATGAAAAACTGTTTTTT
CASEPGGNEKLFF
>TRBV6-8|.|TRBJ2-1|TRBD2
TGTGCCAGCAGCCCCCCGCAGCAGAGGCCGGGACTAGCGGTAAACAATGAGCAGTTCTTC
CASSPPQQRPGLAVNNEQFF
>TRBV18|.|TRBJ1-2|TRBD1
TGTGCCAGCTCAGCGACTACAGGGGCCCTCTATGGCTACACCTTC
CASSATTGALYGYTF
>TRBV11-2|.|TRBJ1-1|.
TGTGCCAGCAGCCTGTCGACAGCTAACACTGAAGCTTTCTTT
CASSLSTANTEAFF
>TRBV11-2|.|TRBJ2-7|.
TGTGCCAGCAGCCCCTCACAGCTTCAGACTAACGAGCAGTACTTC
CASSPSQLQTNEQYF